The 30 T cell receptor beta chains reported below all come from one sample, sequenced in a study of cytomegalovirus exposure and HLA in healthy donors. The PCR used 60 Vbeta and 13 Jbeta primers. Measured with immunoSEQ multiplex PCR; TCRdb has only the in-frame clones, and not every one. The repertoire holds some 140,000 clones, with 60% to 85% as singletons. The sequenced material came from PBMCs. The receptors were gathered from a woman aged 18-29 years in good health and CMV-seronegative.

The CDR3 protein is CASSRIAGDDTEAFF. The DNA for the CDR3 is TGTGCCAGCAGCCGCATCGCAGGGGACGACACTGAAGCTTTCTTT. The chain employs TRBV7-9 and TRBJ1-1, with TRBD1 as a possible D gene (6 bases). This CDR3 region has 15 residues. The germline V and J ends were trimmed by 5 bases and 3 bases, with 16 bases remaining between them. The germline V gene has CDR1 SEHNR and CDR2 FQNEAQ (reference sequence). The whole variable domain, filled in from reference TRBV7-9 and TRBJ1-1, reads DTGVSQNPRHKITKRGQNVTFRCDPISEHNRLYWYRQTLGQGPEFLTYFQNEAQLEKSRLLSDRFSAERPKGSFSTLEIQRTEQGDSAMYLCASSRIAGDDTEAFFGQGTRLTVV.

This clone appeared once. The chain couples TRBV5-4 to TRBJ2-5; 9 nucleotides line up with TRBD1. This CDR3 spans 15 amino acids. Germline CDR1 reads SGHNT; CDR2 reads YYREEE (reference sequence). V lost 4 bases and J lost 5; bases outside the gene matches: 9. The DNA for the CDR3 is TGTGCCAGCAGCCTCGGGACAGGGTTTTTTGAGACCCAGTACTTC. Protein: CASSLGTGFFETQYF.

This clone was seen a handful of times. The V and J genes are TRBV25-1 and TRBJ1-4, with D tentatively TRBD1 (5 bases). The CDR3 runs to 14 residues. Germline CDR1 is MGHDK and CDR2 is SYGVNS. The ends were cut back, 8 bases at V and 8 bases at J, with 18 bases in the middle. CDR3 sequence: CASSPPPGDEKLFF. CDR3 sequence (DNA): TGTGCCAGCTCCCCACCCCCGGGGGACGAAAAACTGTTTTTT.

The J gene is TRBJ1-1, the V gene TRBV2; D perhaps matches TRBD1 (5 bases). Germline V CDR1 and CDR2: SNHLY, FYNNEI. The CDR3 has 14 amino acids. Trimming cost V 7 bases and J 6 bases, with 18 bases left between them. The CDR3 region has the DNA TGTGCCAGCACCTCGAAGGAGGGGAGGGCTGAAGCTTTCTTT. Translated: CASTSKEGRAEAFF.

V usage is TRBV7-8 and J usage is TRBJ1-6, with TRBD1 as a possible D gene (5 bases). Trimming removed 6 bases at V and 6 bases at J, with 9 bases between. The V gene's germline CDR1 is SGHVS and CDR2 FQNEAQ. The CDR3 is 13 residues long. CDR3 protein: CASRPTANSPLHF. CDR3 coding DNA: TGTGCCAGCAGACCGACAGCTAATTCACCCCTCCACTTT.

The rearrangement joins TRBV11-1 to TRBJ1-1; D call uncertain. The CDR3 runs to 13 residues. The V end lost 5 bases, the J end lost 11 bases, and 18 bases lay between the germline ends. Germline V gene sequence: CDR1 SGHAT, CDR2 FQDESV (reference sequence). CDR3 in DNA: TGTGCCAGCAGCCATACGGCAAGAGGTGGTGCTTTCTTT. Translated: CASSHTARGGAFF.

The rearrangement joins TRBV21-1 to TRBJ1-1; TRBD1, the table's D call, was not compared with the DNA. TRBV21-1 is classified as a pseudogene. The CDR3 sequence is 14 residues long. Here the CDR3 DNA reads TGTGCCAGCAGCACCCGGACAGCGAACACTGAAGCTTTCTTT. It specifies CASSTRTANTEAFF.

This clone was recorded a few times. This sequence joins TRBV15 and TRBJ1-5, with 7 bases aligning to TRBD1. After removal of 6 bases from V and 9 bases from J, the junction contained 8 bases not matched to a gene. The CDR3 has 13 amino acids. Germline CDR1 is LNHNV and CDR2 is YYDKDF (reference sequence). CDR3 sequence: CATSQGERSPQHF. The CDR3 bases are TGTGCCACCAGTCAGGGGGAACGGTCGCCCCAGCATTTT.

The chain uses TRBV7-7 and TRBJ2-2; 8 bases line up with TRBD2. There are 14 residues in the CDR3. The germline V gene encodes CDR1 SSHAT and CDR2 FNYEAQ (reference sequence). Trimming took 5 bases from V and 4 from J; bases not matched to a gene: 3. CDR3 amino acids: CASSRGLGTGELFF. The CDR3 bases are TGTGCCAGCAGCCGGGGACTAGGCACCGGGGAGCTGTTTTTT.

V gene TRBV29-1 combines with J gene TRBJ2-7, with 9 bases identical to TRBD1. Germline V gene sequence: CDR1 SQVTM, CDR2 ANQGSEA. V was pared by 6 bases and J by 4 bases, with 4 bases of the junction left unmatched. The CDR3 has 12 amino acids. The CDR3 DNA sequence: TGCAGCGTCATGACAGGGGGATACGAGCAGTACTTC. Translation: CSVMTGGYEQYF.

The chain couples TRBV30 to TRBJ2-2, with D possibly being TRBD1 (6 bases). Germline V gene lookup returns CDR1 GTSNPN and CDR2 SVGIG (reference sequence). The CDR3 contains 15 residues. V dropped 3 bases and J dropped 2 bases, with 13 bases sitting between them. The CDR3 spells CAWRGNRVNTGELFF. Written as DNA, the CDR3 is TGTGCCTGGAGGGGGAACAGGGTTAACACCGGGGAGCTGTTTTTT.

This rearrangement joins TRBV6-1 to TRBJ2-1; D may be TRBD2 (6 bases). Looked up from germline, CDR1 is MNHNS and CDR2 is SASEGT. Trimming took 5 bases from V and 2 from J, leaving 10 bases between them. This CDR3 spans 14 amino acids. The CDR3: CASSRTTTYNEQFF. CDR3 nucleotide sequence: TGTGCCAGCAGTAGGACTACTACCTACAATGAGCAGTTCTTC.

The chain has TRBV5-1 and TRBJ1-4; TRBD1 agrees at 8 bases. V trimming: 2 bases; J trimming: 4 bases; junction bases outside the gene matches: 7. The V gene's germline CDR1 is SGHRS and CDR2 YFSETQ. The CDR3 has 16 amino acids. The CDR3 nucleotides are TGCGCCAGCAGCTTAAGGGGACAGGCGATTAATGAAAAACTGTTTTTT. This sequence encodes CASSLRGQAINEKLFF.

The chain carries TRBV19 and TRBJ1-5; the D is unclear. Germline assignment: CDR1 LNHDA and CDR2 SQIVND (reference sequence). Trimming removed 7 bases from V and 0 bases from J, with 13 bases in between. CDR3 length: 15 amino acids. CDR3 protein: CASKKEPYSNQPQHF. CDR3 nucleotide sequence: TGTGCCAGTAAAAAGGAGCCCTATAGCAATCAGCCCCAGCATTTT.

This sequence joins TRBV11-3 and TRBJ2-1; no reliable D call. Germline CDR1 SGHNT, CDR2 YENEEA. V lost 5 bases to trimming and J lost 9 bases, with 14 bases between them. The CDR3 is 13 residues long. DNA for the CDR3: TGTGCCAGCAGCCCCGACCTGTGGGCTGAGCAGTTCTTC. Its protein is CASSPDLWAEQFF.

A single count supports this clone. V and J are TRBV5-1 and TRBJ2-3, with 7 bases fitting TRBD1. V lost 3 bases, J lost 5 bases, and 9 bases stayed unmatched. The germline V gene has CDR1 SGHRS and CDR2 YFSETQ. This CDR3 comprises 15 residues. In DNA, the CDR3 is TGCGCCAGCAGCTCGACAGGGCTGACAGGAGATACGCAGTATTTT. Its protein product is CASSSTGLTGDTQYF. The variable domain in full, completed from reference TRBV5-1 and TRBJ2-3, reads KAGVTQTPRYLIKTRGQQVTLSCSPISGHRSVSWYQQTPGQGLQFLFEYFSETQRNKGNFPGRFSGRQFSNSRSEMNVSTLELGDSALYLCASSSTGLTGDTQYFGPGTRLTVL.

V is TRBV4-2 and J is TRBJ2-1, with 9 bases that match TRBD1. Germline CDR1 and CDR2: LGHNA and YNFKEQ. After removal of 3 bases from V and 5 bases from J, the junction contained 8 bases not matched to a gene. This CDR3 contains 16 residues. CDR3 DNA: TGTGCCAGCAGCCATCTCGACAGGGGGTCAAACAATGAGCAGTTCTTC. It encodes CASSHLDRGSNNEQFF.

This clone was found a few times. V is TRBV19 and J is TRBJ1-5; TRBD1 aligns across 8 bases. CDR1 is LNHDA and CDR2 is SQIVND in the germline V gene (reference sequence). With V trimmed by 6 bases and J by 5 bases, 3 bases remained unmatched. The CDR3 sequence is 13 residues long. CDR3 sequence reads: CASRDRGYQPQHF. The CDR3, as DNA: TGTGCCAGTAGAGACAGGGGTTATCAGCCCCAGCATTTT. Together with reference TRBV19 and TRBJ1-5, the CDR3 gives the full variable domain: DGGITQSPKYLFRKEGQNVTLSCEQNLNHDAMYWYRQDPGQGLRLIYYSQIVNDFQKGDIAEGYSVSREKKESFPLTVTSAQKNPTAFYLCASRDRGYQPQHFGDGTRLSIL.

This chain links TRBV29-1 with TRBJ2-6, with 7 bases aligning to TRBD1. Germline V gene data show CDR1 as SQVTM and CDR2 as ANQGSEA. This CDR3 region has 14 residues. V dropped 5 bases and J dropped 3; count of bases not matched to a gene: 4. CDR3 sequence reads: CSVSGGSGANVLTF. The CDR3 DNA follows: TGCAGCGTTTCAGGGGGAAGTGGGGCCAACGTCCTGACTTTC.

The V gene is TRBV19, the J gene TRBJ2-1; possibly TRBD2 for D (5 bases). V was clipped by 4 bases and J by 0 bases, with 10 bases between them. The V gene's germline CDR1 is LNHDA and CDR2 SQIVND (reference sequence). This CDR3 has 15 amino acids. DNA for the CDR3: TGTGCCAGTAGTACGGGAAGAAGCTCCTACAATGAGCAGTTCTTC. Residues: CASSTGRSSYNEQFF.

The chain employs TRBV5-1 and TRBJ2-1, with 7 bases fitting TRBD1. The germline CDR1 and CDR2 sequences are SGHRS and YFSETQ. J lost 9 bases, V lost 3 bases, and 12 bases had no gene match. CDR3 length equals 15 residues. CDR3 protein: CASSSPGDRSREQFF. The CDR3 DNA is TGCGCCAGCAGCTCCCCTGGGGACAGATCCCGTGAGCAGTTCTTC.

The chain joins TRBV4-1 to TRBJ2-7; 11 bases fit TRBD2. Germline CDR1 reads MGHRA; CDR2 reads YSYEKL. The ends lost 4 bases at V and 3 bases at J; junction bases unmatched: 5. This CDR3 region has 15 residues. Here the CDR3 DNA reads TGCGCCAGCAGCCCCCTAGCGGGAGGTAGCTACGAGCAGTACTTC. It specifies CASSPLAGGSYEQYF.

The chain uses TRBV5-6 and TRBJ2-5; weak D call: TRBD1 (6 bases). CDR1 is SGHDT, CDR2 YYEEEE, per germline. The CDR3 spans 14 residues. Deletions cut 3 bases from V and 5 bases from J, with 14 bases between. The DNA of the CDR3 is TGTGCCAGCAGCTCCCCGGGACAAGGGGAGACCCAGTACTTC. It encodes CASSSPGQGETQYF. Full variable domain (remainder filled in from reference TRBV5-6 and TRBJ2-5): DAGVTQSPTHLIKTRGQQVTLRCSPKSGHDTVSWYQQALGQGPQFIFQYYEEEERQRGNFPDRFSGHQFPNYSSELNVNALLLGDSALYLCASSSPGQGETQYFGPGTRLLVL.

The chain links TRBV2 to TRBJ2-2, with unresolved D. The germline CDR1 and CDR2 sequences are SNHLY and FYNNEI. V lost 5 bases and J 3 bases, leaving 4 bases between the germline ends. The CDR3 has 12 amino acids. The CDR3 region has the DNA TGTGCCAGCAGTTATCACACCGGGGAGCTGTTTTTT. Amino acids: CASSYHTGELFF.

The CDR3 is CSVEATGMSGNTIYF. The CDR3 DNA follows: TGCAGCGTTGAGGCGACAGGGATGTCTGGAAACACCATATATTTT. The chain carries TRBV29-1 and TRBJ1-3; 7 nucleotides line up with TRBD1. The junction had 6 bases not matched to a gene; V was cut back by 3 bases and J by 1 base. CDR3 size: 15 residues. Germline CDR1 reads SQVTM; CDR2 reads ANQGSEA.

The gene calls are TRBV18 and TRBJ1-1; weak D call: TRBD1 (5 bases). V dropped 1 base and J dropped 3 bases, with 9 bases sitting between them. Looked up from germline, CDR1 is KGHSH and CDR2 is LQKENI. The CDR3 extends over 14 amino acids. The CDR3 nucleotides are TGTGCCAGCTCACCACGGGGCAGGGACACTGAAGCTTTCTTT. Its protein product is CASSPRGRDTEAFF.

This clone came up a few times. The chain couples TRBV11-2 to TRBJ1-1, with D uncertain. V was pared by 4 bases and J by 4 bases, with 13 bases between. The CDR3 covers 14 residues. In germline, CDR1 is SGHAT, CDR2 FQNNGV. The CDR3 nucleotides are TGTGCCAGCAGCTCCGGGGTGTTCCGCACTGAAGCTTTCTTT. Protein product: CASSSGVFRTEAFF.

V is TRBV18 and J is TRBJ2-7; the D gene is possibly TRBD2 (6 bases). Trimming left V 5 bases short and J 0 bases short, with 17 bases between. Germline V gene data show CDR1 as KGHSH and CDR2 as LQKENI. This CDR3 contains 16 residues. The CDR3 DNA follows: TGTGCCAGCTCATCGATAGAGGGAGGCGTCTCCTACGAGCAGTACTTC. This encodes CASSSIEGGVSYEQYF.

The chain joins TRBV5-6 to TRBJ1-6; tentative D call: TRBD1 (5 bases). V was pared by 3 bases and J by 5 bases, with 9 bases between. Per germline, CDR1 SGHDT and CDR2 YYEEEE. The CDR3 covers 14 residues. CDR3: CASSSGQDNSPLHF. The CDR3, as DNA: TGTGCCAGCAGCTCCGGACAAGATAATTCACCCCTCCACTTT. Complete variable domain (other parts from reference TRBV5-6 and TRBJ1-6): DAGVTQSPTHLIKTRGQQVTLRCSPKSGHDTVSWYQQALGQGPQFIFQYYEEEERQRGNFPDRFSGHQFPNYSSELNVNALLLGDSALYLCASSSGQDNSPLHFGNGTRLTVT.

V usage is TRBV14 and J usage is TRBJ1-2, with D perhaps TRBD1 (6 bases). The V end was cut by 1 base, the J end by 4 bases, with 10 bases between. CDR1 is SGHDN, CDR2 FVKESK, per germline. This CDR3 spans 14 amino acids. CDR3 DNA sequence: TGTGCCAGCAGCCAAGCCAGGGGTAGCTATGGCTACACCTTC. Its protein product is CASSQARGSYGYTF.